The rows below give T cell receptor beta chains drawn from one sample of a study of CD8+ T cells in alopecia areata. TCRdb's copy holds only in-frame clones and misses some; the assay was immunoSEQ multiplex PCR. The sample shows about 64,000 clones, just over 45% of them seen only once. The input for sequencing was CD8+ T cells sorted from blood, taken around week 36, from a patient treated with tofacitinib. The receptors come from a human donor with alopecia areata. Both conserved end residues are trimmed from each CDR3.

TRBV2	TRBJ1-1	ASRAANTEAF
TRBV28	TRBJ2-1	ASSLWTSGDTYNEQF
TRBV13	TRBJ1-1	ASSLSGARTEAF
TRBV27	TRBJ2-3	ASSSPGTTYTDTQY
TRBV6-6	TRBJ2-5	ASRSEPSVQETQY
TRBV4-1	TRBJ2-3	ASSRISGDDTQY
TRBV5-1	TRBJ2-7	ASSLGDLDEQY
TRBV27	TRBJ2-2	ASSLSGEGTGELF
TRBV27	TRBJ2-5	ASSLRLEETQY
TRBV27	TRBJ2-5	ASSGLQGSGETQY
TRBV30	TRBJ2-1	AWRVGGSSYNEQF
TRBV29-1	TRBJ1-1	SVESGDLNTEAF
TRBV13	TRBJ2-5	ASSLGVKKRETQY
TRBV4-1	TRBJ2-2	ASSQKAVANTGELF
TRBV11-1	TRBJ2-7	ASSLYYGATYEQY
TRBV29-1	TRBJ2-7	SVEGLYYEQY
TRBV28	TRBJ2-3	ASSLEDTQY
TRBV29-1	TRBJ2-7	SVATGHSYEQY
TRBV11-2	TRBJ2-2	ASSLAREPGELF
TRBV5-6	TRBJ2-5	ASSLVAGGYQETQY
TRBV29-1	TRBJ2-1	SAEGSDRENEQF
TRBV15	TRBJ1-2	ATTRRPGNYGYT
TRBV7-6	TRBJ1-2	ASSSPTEAYGYT
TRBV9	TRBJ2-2	ASSVEGQRNTGELF
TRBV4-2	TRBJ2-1	ASSQGLASSYNEQF
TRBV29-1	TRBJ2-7	SVEDRESYEQY
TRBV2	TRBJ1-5	ASSSPGTDSNQPQH
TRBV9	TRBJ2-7	ASSAGGLSYEQY
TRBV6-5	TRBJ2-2	ASSLTTSKEAGELF
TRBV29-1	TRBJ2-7	SVVRGEQY
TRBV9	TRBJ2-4	ASSVGLPNIQY
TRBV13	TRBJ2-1	ASSSKLAGVYNEQF
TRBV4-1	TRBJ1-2	ASSLLRDNYGYT
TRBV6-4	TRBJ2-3	ASSDQAEGTDTQY
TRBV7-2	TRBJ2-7	ASSPRQPLAGPYEQY
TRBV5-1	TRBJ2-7	ASQRGEGTYEQY
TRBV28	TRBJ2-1	ASSLTGGGYNEQF
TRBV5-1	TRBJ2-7	ASSRVLRDSYEQY
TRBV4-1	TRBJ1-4	ASSLPGMEEKLF
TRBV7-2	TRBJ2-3	ASSLTSGSRLDTQY
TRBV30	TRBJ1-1	AWSTGTSSTEAF
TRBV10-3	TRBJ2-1	AISRRERDEQF
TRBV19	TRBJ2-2	ASSMEGRNTGELF